This is a list of T cell receptor beta chains from one sample in a study of molecular identifiers for immune sequencing clone quantification. TCRdb reprocessed the PCR reads via MiXCR and lists one record per CDR3 protein. The data hold hundreds of thousands of distinct CDR3 sequences, with over 25% observed a single time. Sequenced material: naive CD8+ T cells from blood, with Jurkat cell RNA spiked in. The receptors derive from a human donor in good health. Some libraries in this study had Jurkat cell RNA spiked in. Both conserved end residues are part of each CDR3. A D gene is named only where the DNA matches it firmly. Clone size is given for some rows only: seen once, a few or many times, or a class if the clone is expanded.

D: .; J: TRBJ1-4; length: 15; size: .; V: TRBV14; CDR3: CASSQAGATNEKVFF; DNA: TGTGCCAGCAGCCAAGCAGGAGCAACTAATGAAAAAGTGTTTTTT
D: TRBD2; J: TRBJ2-1; length: 17; size: many; V: TRBV7-2; CDR3: CASSTASSGSSYNEQFF; DNA: TGTGCCAGCAGCACCGCGTCTAGCGGGAGTTCCTACAATGAGCAGTTCTTC
D: .; J: TRBJ2-2; length: 15; size: many; V: TRBV6-2/TRBV6-3; CDR3: CASSYVLPNTGELFF; DNA: TGTGCCAGCAGTTACGTGTTACCGAACACCGGGGAGCTGTTTTTT
D: .; J: TRBJ1-2; length: 13; size: few; V: TRBV24-1; CDR3: CATSAGVNYGYTF; DNA: TGTGCCACCAGTGCGGGGGTAAACTATGGCTACACCTTC
D: .; J: TRBJ1-2; length: 15; size: many; V: TRBV4-3; CDR3: CASSQDPTDNYGYTF; DNA: TGCGCCAGCAGCCAAGACCCCACAGATAACTATGGCTACACCTTC
D: .; J: TRBJ2-3; length: 17; size: many; V: TRBV7-9; CDR3: CASSLVGLTSSTDTQYF; DNA: TGTGCCAGCAGCTTAGTAGGACTTACCTCTAGCACAGATACGCAGTATTTT
D: .; J: TRBJ2-7; length: 16; size: many; V: TRBV7-9; CDR3: CASSSSTGTVNYEQYF; DNA: TGTGCCAGCAGCTCATCGACCGGGACCGTAAACTACGAGCAGTACTTC
D: .; J: TRBJ2-3; length: 15; size: few; V: TRBV6-2/TRBV6-3; CDR3: CASSSLGGLTDTQYF; DNA: TGTGCCAGCAGTTCCTTAGGGGGGCTCACAGATACGCAGTATTTT
D: .; J: TRBJ2-5; length: 16; size: few; V: TRBV7-3; CDR3: CASSLVGVEGGETQYF; DNA: TGTGCCAGCAGCTTAGTGGGAGTTGAGGGCGGAGAGACCCAGTACTTC
D: .; J: TRBJ2-5; length: 15; size: many; V: TRBV30; CDR3: CAWSALLGEQETQYF; DNA: TGTGCCTGGAGTGCCCTGTTAGGGGAACAAGAGACCCAGTACTTC
D: .; J: TRBJ2-2; length: 16; size: .; V: TRBV24-1; CDR3: CATRDPGHRGTGELFF; DNA: TGTGCCACCCGTGACCCCGGTCATAGAGGGACTGGGGAGCTGTTTTTT
D: TRBD2; J: TRBJ2-5; length: 14; size: .; V: TRBV10-3; CDR3: CATRGAGYQETQYF; DNA: TGTGCCACCCGGGGAGCGGGGTACCAAGAGACCCAGTACTTC
D: TRBD2; J: TRBJ2-1; length: 15; size: .; V: TRBV27; CDR3: CASSLGTSVSDEQFF; DNA: TGTGCCAGCAGTTTAGGGACTAGCGTCTCAGATGAGCAGTTCTTC
D: .; J: TRBJ1-5; length: 14; size: .; V: TRBV15; CDR3: CATSSAGTPDTQHF; DNA: TGTGCCACCAGTTCCGCAGGGACCCCAGATACGCAGCATTTT
D: .; J: TRBJ1-5; length: 14; size: many; V: TRBV19; CDR3: CASSPGVSNQPQHF; DNA: TGTGCCAGTAGTCCCGGGGTTAGCAATCAGCCCCAGCATTTT
D: .; J: TRBJ1-1; length: 13; size: many; V: TRBV6-5; CDR3: CASNPGQHTEAFF; DNA: TGTGCCAGCAATCCGGGCCAACACACTGAAGCTTTCTTT